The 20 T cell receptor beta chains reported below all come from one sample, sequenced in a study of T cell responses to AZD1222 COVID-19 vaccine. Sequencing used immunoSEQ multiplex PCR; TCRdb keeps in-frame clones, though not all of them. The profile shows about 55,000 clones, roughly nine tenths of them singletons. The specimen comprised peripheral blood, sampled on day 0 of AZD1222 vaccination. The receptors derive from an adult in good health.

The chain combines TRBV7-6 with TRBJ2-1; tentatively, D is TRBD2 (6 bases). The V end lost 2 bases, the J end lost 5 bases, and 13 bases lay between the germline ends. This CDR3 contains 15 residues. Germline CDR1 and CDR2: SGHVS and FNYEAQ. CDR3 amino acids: CASSLIAGRNNEQFF. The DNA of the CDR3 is TGTGCCAGCAGCTTAATCGCGGGGCGGAACAATGAGCAGTTCTTC.

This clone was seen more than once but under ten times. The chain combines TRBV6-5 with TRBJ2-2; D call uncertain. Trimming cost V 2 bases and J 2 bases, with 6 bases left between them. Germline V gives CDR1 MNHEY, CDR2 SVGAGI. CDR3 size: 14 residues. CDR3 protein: CASSYGVNTGELFF. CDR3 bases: TGTGCCAGCAGTTACGGGGTTAACACCGGGGAGCTGTTTTTT.

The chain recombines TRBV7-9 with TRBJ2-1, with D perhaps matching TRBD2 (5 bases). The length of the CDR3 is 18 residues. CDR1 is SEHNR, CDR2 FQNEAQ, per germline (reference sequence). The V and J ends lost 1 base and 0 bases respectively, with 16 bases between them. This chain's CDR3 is CASSLGFSGSSSYNEQFF. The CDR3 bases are TGTGCCAGCAGCTTAGGGTTCTCGGGATCAAGCTCCTACAATGAGCAGTTCTTC. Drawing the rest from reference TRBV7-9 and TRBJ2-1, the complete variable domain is DTGVSQNPRHKITKRGQNVTFRCDPISEHNRLYWYRQTLGQGPEFLTYFQNEAQLEKSRLLSDRFSAERPKGSFSTLEIQRTEQGDSAMYLCASSLGFSGSSSYNEQFFGPGTRLTVL.

CDR3: CASSPGTGGYNEQFF. The CDR3, as DNA: TGTGCCAGCAGCCCCGGGACAGGGGGCTACAATGAGCAGTTCTTC. The chain employs TRBV27 and TRBJ2-1; TRBD1 matches at 11 bases. This CDR3 region has 15 residues. The V gene end was trimmed by 6 bases and the J gene end by 3 bases; junction bases not matched to a gene: 4. CDR1 is MNHEY and CDR2 is SMNVEV in the germline V gene (reference sequence).

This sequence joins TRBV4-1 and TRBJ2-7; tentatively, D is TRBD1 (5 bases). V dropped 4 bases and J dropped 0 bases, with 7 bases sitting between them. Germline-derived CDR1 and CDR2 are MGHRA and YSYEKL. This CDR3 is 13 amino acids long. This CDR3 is CASSLTGSYEQYF. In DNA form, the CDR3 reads TGCGCCAGCAGCCTTACAGGCTCCTACGAGCAGTACTTC.

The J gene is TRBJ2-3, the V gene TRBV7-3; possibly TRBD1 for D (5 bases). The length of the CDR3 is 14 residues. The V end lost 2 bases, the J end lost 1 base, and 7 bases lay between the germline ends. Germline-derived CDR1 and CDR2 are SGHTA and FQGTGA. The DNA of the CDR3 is TGTGCCAGCAGCTTAGTAGGGGGCACAGATACGCAGTATTTT. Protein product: CASSLVGGTDTQYF. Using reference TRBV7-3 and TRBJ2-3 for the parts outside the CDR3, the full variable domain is GAGVSQTPSNKVTEKGKYVELRCDPISGHTALYWYRQSLGQGPEFLIYFQGTGAADDSGLPNDRFFAVRPEGSVSTLKIQRTERGDSAVYLCASSLVGGTDTQYFGPGTRLTVL.

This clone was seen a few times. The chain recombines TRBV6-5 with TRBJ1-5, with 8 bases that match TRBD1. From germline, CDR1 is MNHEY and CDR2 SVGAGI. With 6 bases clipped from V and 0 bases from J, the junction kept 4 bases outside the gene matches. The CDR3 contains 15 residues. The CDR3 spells CASSKDRVSNQPQHF. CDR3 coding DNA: TGTGCCAGCAGCAAGGACAGGGTTAGCAATCAGCCCCAGCATTTT.

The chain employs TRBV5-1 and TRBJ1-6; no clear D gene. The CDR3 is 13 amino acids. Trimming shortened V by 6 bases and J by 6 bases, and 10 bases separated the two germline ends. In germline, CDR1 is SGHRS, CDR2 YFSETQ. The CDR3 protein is CASKIETNSPLHF. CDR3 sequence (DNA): TGCGCCAGCAAAATTGAGACTAATTCACCCCTCCACTTT.

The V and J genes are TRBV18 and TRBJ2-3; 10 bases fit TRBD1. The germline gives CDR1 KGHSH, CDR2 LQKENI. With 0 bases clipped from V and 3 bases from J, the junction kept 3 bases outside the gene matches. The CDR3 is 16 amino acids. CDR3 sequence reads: CASSPPMGQGTDTQYF. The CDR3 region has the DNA TGTGCCAGCTCACCACCGATGGGACAGGGGACAGATACGCAGTATTTT. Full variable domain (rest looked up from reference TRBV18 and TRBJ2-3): NAGVMQNPRHLVRRRGQEARLRCSPMKGHSHVYWYRQLPEEGLKFMVYLQKENIIDESGMPKERFSAEFPKEGPSILRIQQVVRGDSAAYFCASSPPMGQGTDTQYFGPGTRLTVL.

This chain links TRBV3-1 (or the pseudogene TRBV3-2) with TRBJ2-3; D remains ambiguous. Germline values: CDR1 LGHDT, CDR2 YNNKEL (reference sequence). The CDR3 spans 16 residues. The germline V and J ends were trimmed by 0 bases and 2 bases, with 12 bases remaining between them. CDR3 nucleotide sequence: TGTGCCAGCAGCCAAGATTGGGTTACTCACACAGATACGCAGTATTTT. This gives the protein CASSQDWVTHTDTQYF.

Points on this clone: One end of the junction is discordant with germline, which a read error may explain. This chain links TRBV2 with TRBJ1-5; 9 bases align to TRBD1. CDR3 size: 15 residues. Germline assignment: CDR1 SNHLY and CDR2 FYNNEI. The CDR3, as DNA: TGTGCCAGCACGGACAATACAGGGGGCAAACAGCCCCAGCATTTT. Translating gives CASTDNTGGKQPQHF. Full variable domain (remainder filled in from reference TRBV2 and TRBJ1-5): EPEVTQTPSHQVTQMGQEVILRCVPISNHLYFYWYRQILGQKVEFLVSFYNNEISEKSEIFDDQFSVERPDGSNFTLKIRSTKLEDSAMYFCASTDNTGGKQPQHFGDGTRLSIL.

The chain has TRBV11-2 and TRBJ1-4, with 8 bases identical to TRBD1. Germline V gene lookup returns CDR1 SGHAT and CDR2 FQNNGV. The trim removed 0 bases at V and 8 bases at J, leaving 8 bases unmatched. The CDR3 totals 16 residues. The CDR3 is CASSLEVWGQDEKLFF. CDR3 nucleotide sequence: TGTGCCAGCAGCTTAGAAGTGTGGGGACAGGACGAAAAACTGTTTTTT.

CDR3 in DNA: TGTGCCAGTAGTATCTCCGCGGGACAGGGACTCTACGAGCAGTACTTC. It specifies CASSISAGQGLYEQYF. The chain is built from TRBV19 and TRBJ2-7; 9 bases fit TRBD1. Per the germline V gene, CDR1 is LNHDA and CDR2 is SQIVND (reference sequence). Trimming removed 3 bases from V and 3 bases from J; junction bases left unmatched: 9. The CDR3 totals 16 residues.

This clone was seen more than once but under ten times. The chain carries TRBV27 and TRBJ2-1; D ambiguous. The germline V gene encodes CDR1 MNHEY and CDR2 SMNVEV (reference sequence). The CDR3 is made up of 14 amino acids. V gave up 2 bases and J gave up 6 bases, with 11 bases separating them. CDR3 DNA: TGTGCCAGCAGTTTAGTGGGTTCCAGCAATGAGCAGTTCTTC. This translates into CASSLVGSSNEQFF.

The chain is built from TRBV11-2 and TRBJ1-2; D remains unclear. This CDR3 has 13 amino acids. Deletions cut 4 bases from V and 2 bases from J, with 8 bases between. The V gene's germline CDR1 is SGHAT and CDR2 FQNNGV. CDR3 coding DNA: TGTGCCAGCAGCTCCGGACGGAACTATGGCTACACCTTC. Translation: CASSSGRNYGYTF.

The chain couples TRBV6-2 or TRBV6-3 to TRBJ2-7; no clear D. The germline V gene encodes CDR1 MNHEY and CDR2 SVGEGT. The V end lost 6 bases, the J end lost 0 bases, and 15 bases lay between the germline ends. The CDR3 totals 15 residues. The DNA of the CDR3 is TGTGCCAGCAGCACCCGGGTCTCGAGCTCCTACGAGCAGTACTTC. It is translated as CASSTRVSSSYEQYF.

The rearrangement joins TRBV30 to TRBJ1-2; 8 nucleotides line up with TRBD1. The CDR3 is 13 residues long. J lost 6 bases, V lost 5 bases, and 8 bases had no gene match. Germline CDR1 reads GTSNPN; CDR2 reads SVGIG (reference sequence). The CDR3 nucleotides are TGTGCCTGGGGCCGGGACAGGCCACATGGCTACACCTTC. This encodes CAWGRDRPHGYTF.

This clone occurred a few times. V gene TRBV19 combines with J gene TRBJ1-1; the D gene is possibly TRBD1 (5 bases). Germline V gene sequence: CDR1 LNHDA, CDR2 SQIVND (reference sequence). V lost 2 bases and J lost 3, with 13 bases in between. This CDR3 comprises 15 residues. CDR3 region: CASSIPGRVYTEAFF. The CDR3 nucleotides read TGTGCCAGTAGTATACCAGGGAGGGTGTACACTGAAGCTTTCTTT.

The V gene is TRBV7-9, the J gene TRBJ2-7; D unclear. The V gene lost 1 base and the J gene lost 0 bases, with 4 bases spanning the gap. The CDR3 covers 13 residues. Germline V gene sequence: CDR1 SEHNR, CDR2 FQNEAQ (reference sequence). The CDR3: CASSLGISYEQYF. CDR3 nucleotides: TGTGCCAGCAGCTTAGGAATCTCCTACGAGCAGTACTTC.

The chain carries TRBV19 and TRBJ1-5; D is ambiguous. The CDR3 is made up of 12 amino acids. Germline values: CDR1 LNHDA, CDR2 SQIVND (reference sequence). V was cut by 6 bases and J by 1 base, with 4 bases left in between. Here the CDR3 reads CASRGSNQPQHF. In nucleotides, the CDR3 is TGTGCCAGTAGGGGCAGCAATCAGCCCCAGCATTTT.